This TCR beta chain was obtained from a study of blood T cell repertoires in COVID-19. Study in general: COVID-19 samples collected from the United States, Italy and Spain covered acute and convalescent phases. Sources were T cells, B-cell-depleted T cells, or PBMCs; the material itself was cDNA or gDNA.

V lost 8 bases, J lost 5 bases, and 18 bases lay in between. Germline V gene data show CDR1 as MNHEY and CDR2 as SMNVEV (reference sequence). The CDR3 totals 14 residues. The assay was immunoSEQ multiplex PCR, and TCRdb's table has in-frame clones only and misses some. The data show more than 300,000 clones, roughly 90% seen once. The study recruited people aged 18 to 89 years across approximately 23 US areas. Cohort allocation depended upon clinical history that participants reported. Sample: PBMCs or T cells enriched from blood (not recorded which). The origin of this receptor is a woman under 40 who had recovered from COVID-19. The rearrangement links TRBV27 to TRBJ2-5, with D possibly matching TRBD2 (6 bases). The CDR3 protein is CASSPGERVETQYF. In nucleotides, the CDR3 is TGTGCCAGCTCTCCGGGGGAGCGGGTGGAGACCCAGTACTTC.